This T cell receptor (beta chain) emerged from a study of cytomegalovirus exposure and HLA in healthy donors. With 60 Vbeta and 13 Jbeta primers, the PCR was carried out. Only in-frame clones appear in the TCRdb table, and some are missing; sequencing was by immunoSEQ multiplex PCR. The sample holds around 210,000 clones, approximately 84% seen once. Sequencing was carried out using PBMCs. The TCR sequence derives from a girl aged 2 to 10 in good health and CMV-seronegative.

CDR3 loop: CASSQSEGFHEQYF. The CDR3 DNA follows: TGTGCCAGCTCACAGTCGGAGGGGTTCCACGAGCAGTACTTC. The chain recombines TRBV18 with TRBJ2-7, with TRBD2 as a possible D gene (6 bases). This CDR3 region has 14 residues. V lost 4 bases to trimming and J lost 5 bases, with 15 bases between them. Germline lookup yields CDR1 KGHSH and CDR2 LQKENI.